Listed here are 27 T cell receptor beta chains from one sample, sequenced in a study of T-cell memory formation after mild COVID-19. One entry per CDR3 protein, called by TCRdb with MiXCR from the 5' RACE reads. The sample holds about 430,000 distinct CDR3 sequences, about 24% seen once. Sample: PBMCs or a T cell subset sorted from them (not recorded which). These receptors all stem from an adult woman who had mild COVID-19 (a few samples of this study predate the infection). Cell type and time point are not known.

The genes are TRBV13 and TRBJ1-4, with D unclear. V gave up 4 bases and J gave up 7 bases, with 19 bases separating them. Germline CDR1 and CDR2: PRHDT and FYEKMQ (reference sequence). This CDR3 comprises 16 residues. CDR3 protein: CASSSHLGRLSEKLFF. The CDR3 nucleotides read TGTGCCAGCAGCTCCCACCTGGGGAGGCTTAGTGAAAAACTGTTTTTT.

The chain carries TRBV30 and TRBJ2-7, with D maybe TRBD2 (6 bases). This CDR3 spans 13 amino acids. Trimming removed 3 bases at V and 1 base at J, with 10 bases between. Germline loops: CDR1 GTSNPN, CDR2 SVGIG (reference sequence). The CDR3 DNA is TGTGCCTGGAGCGACGGGACTTCCTACGAGCAGTACTTC. Its protein product is CAWSDGTSYEQYF. The variable domain in full, with the rest retrieved from reference TRBV30 and TRBJ2-7, is SQTIHQWPATLVQPVGSPLSLECTVEGTSNPNLYWYRQAAGRGLQLLFYSVGIGQISSEVPQNLSASRPQDRQFILSSKKLLLSDSGFYLCAWSDGTSYEQYFGPGTRLTVT.

The V gene is TRBV6-5, the J gene TRBJ2-7; TRBD2 aligns across 11 bases. CDR1 MNHEY and CDR2 SVGAGI come from the germline V gene. V shed 0 bases and J 4 bases; nucleotides not matched to a gene: 8. The CDR3 runs 17 residues. The CDR3 sequence is CASSYSSGTSGVYEQYF. CDR3 DNA sequence: TGTGCCAGCAGTTACTCGTCCGGGACTAGCGGAGTGTACGAGCAGTACTTC.

The chain carries TRBV6-6 and TRBJ1-2, with 8 bases aligning to TRBD1. J was trimmed by 3 bases and V by 2 bases; bases with no gene match: 5. The CDR3 covers 15 residues. Germline CDR1 MNHNY, CDR2 SVGAGI (reference sequence). The CDR3 here is CASSYPGQGDYGYTF. CDR3 bases: TGTGCCAGCAGTTACCCAGGACAGGGAGACTATGGCTACACCTTC.

CDR3 sequence: CASSLYRGHYNEQFF. The CDR3 bases are TGTGCCAGCAGTTTGTACAGGGGGCACTACAATGAGCAGTTCTTC. The V and J genes are TRBV12-3 or TRBV12-4 and TRBJ2-1, with 9 bases fitting TRBD1. This CDR3 is 15 amino acids long. J gave up 3 bases and V 3 bases, and 3 bases lay outside the gene matches.

The CDR3 region has the DNA TGTGCCAGCAGTCCCGACGGGCTCTCTGGAAACACCATATATTTT. Encoded protein: CASSPDGLSGNTIYF. The chain combines TRBV7-3 with TRBJ1-3; D is unclear. Germline V lookup: CDR1 SGHTA, CDR2 FQGTGA. V lost 6 bases, J lost 0 bases, and 12 bases lay in between. This CDR3 comprises 15 residues.

There are a few counts of this clonotype. The rearrangement uses TRBV5-1 and TRBJ1-5; weak D call: TRBD1 (5 bases). CDR3 length: 14 amino acids. Germline CDR1 reads SGHRS; CDR2 reads YFSETQ. V lost 2 bases and J 4 bases, leaving 10 bases between the germline ends. The CDR3 DNA is TGCGCCAGCAGCTTCGGGGCCGCGAATCAGCCCCAGCATTTT. Protein product: CASSFGAANQPQHF.

This clonotype was picked up a small number of times. The rearrangement uses TRBV4-1 and TRBJ1-1; D is perhaps TRBD1 (6 bases). Germline lookup yields CDR1 MGHRA and CDR2 YSYEKL. This CDR3 has 16 amino acids. Trimming cost V 4 bases and J 6 bases, with 21 bases left between them. The CDR3: CASSPSPDYRVPEAFF. The CDR3 nucleotides are TGCGCCAGCAGCCCGTCCCCCGATTACAGGGTCCCTGAAGCTTTCTTT.

This chain connects TRBV6-5 to TRBJ1-4; D gene unclear. There are 16 residues in the CDR3. Trimming removed 2 bases from V and 5 bases from J, with 15 bases in between. Germline CDR1 is MNHEY and CDR2 is SVGAGI. This CDR3 reads CASSYNPGGNNEKLFF. CDR3 coding DNA: TGTGCCAGCAGTTACAATCCCGGCGGGAACAATGAAAAACTGTTTTTT.

The V call is TRBV7-9, the J call TRBJ1-2; TRBD1 aligns across 7 bases. J gave up 8 bases and V 5 bases, and 8 bases lay outside the gene matches. This CDR3 contains 13 residues. Germline V gene sequence: CDR1 SEHNR, CDR2 FQNEAQ (reference sequence). CDR3 DNA: TGTGCCAGCAGCCATACAGGGGTGGAAGGCTACACCTTC. Encoded protein: CASSHTGVEGYTF.

This clonotype was found a few times. The CDR3 nucleotides are TGCAGTGCTAGAGATGGGGGGAGGACGAGCTCCTACGAGCAGTACTTC. It translates to CSARDGGRTSSYEQYF. The V and J genes are TRBV20-1 and TRBJ2-7; TRBD2 might be the D (6 bases). The CDR3 has 16 residues. Germline V gives CDR1 DFQATT, CDR2 SNEGSKA (reference sequence). Trimming took off 0 bases at V and 0 bases at J, with 15 bases between the two ends.

This clonotype was picked up a small number of times. This chain uses TRBV5-4 with TRBJ2-7; D remains unclear. The CDR3 totals 15 residues. With 0 bases removed from V and 4 bases from J, the gap between germline ends came to 14 bases. The germline CDR1 and CDR2 sequences are SGHNT and YYREEE (reference sequence). The chain's CDR3 is CASSLVGVQQYEQYF. Written as DNA, the CDR3 is TGTGCCAGCAGCTTGGTTGGGGTTCAGCAGTACGAGCAGTACTTC.

The chain carries TRBV7-2 and TRBJ2-3, with D possibly matching TRBD2 (6 bases). Trimming left V 3 bases short and J 5 bases short, with 9 bases between. The germline V gene encodes CDR1 SGHTA and CDR2 FQGNSA. CDR3 length: 13 residues. The CDR3: CASSFGGEDTQYF. CDR3 DNA: TGTGCCAGCAGCTTTGGAGGGGAAGATACGCAGTATTTT.

This chain joins TRBV7-2 and TRBJ1-3; 12 bases map to TRBD1. Germline lookup yields CDR1 SGHTA and CDR2 FQGNSA. The CDR3 has 17 residues. V trimming: 8 bases; J trimming: 5 bases; junction bases outside the gene matches: 13. CDR3: CASGVGDRGHKRNTIYF. For the CDR3, the DNA is TGTGCCAGCGGGGTTGGGGACAGGGGGCACAAGCGAAACACCATATATTTT.

This clonotype showed up many times. The rearrangement links TRBV20-1 to TRBJ2-1; 7 bases line up with TRBD1. CDR3 length equals 14 residues. After removal of 3 bases from V and 3 bases from J, the junction contained 5 bases not matched to a gene. Germline lookup yields CDR1 DFQATT and CDR2 SNEGSKA (reference sequence). This CDR3 reads CSAREGTDYNEQFF. CDR3 DNA: TGCAGTGCTAGGGAAGGGACAGACTACAATGAGCAGTTCTTC.

This clonotype was recorded only once. The chain uses TRBV7-2 and TRBJ1-2; 10 bases match TRBD1. Germline loops: CDR1 SGHTA, CDR2 FQGNSA. The V gene end was trimmed by 5 bases and the J gene end by 5 bases; junction bases not matched to a gene: 5. The CDR3 totals 14 residues. This chain's CDR3 is CASSGDRGAYGYTF. The CDR3 DNA is TGTGCCAGCAGCGGGGACAGGGGTGCATATGGCTACACCTTC. Full variable domain (outside the CDR3, taken from reference TRBV7-2 and TRBJ1-2): GAGVSQSPSNKVTEKGKDVELRCDPISGHTALYWYRQSLGQGLEFLIYFQGNSAPDKSGLPSDRFSAERTGGSVSTLTIQRTQQEDSAVYLCASSGDRGAYGYTFGSGTRLTVV.

This clonotype was detected once. The chain carries TRBV10-3 and TRBJ1-5; no firm D call. This CDR3 is built from 15 residues. The V and J ends lost 6 bases and 0 bases respectively, with 12 bases between them. The germline gives CDR1 ENHRY, CDR2 SYGVKD. The CDR3 coding sequence is TGTGCCATCAGGGCGGAGTTGTATAGCAATCAGCCCCAGCATTTT. It codes for CAIRAELYSNQPQHF.

The CDR3 bases are TGTGCCAGCAGCTCCTGCGGCAGCCTGAGCAATCAGCCCCAGCATTTT. Its translation is CASSSCGSLSNQPQHF. This chain uses TRBV7-9 with TRBJ1-5, with D uncertain. The CDR3 totals 16 residues. Germline V gene sequence: CDR1 SEHNR, CDR2 FQNEAQ (reference sequence). The ends were cut back, 4 bases at V and 1 base at J, with 14 bases in the middle.

This chain connects TRBV27 to TRBJ2-1; D gene unclear. Germline CDR1 reads MNHEY; CDR2 reads SMNVEV (reference sequence). The germline V and J ends were trimmed by 3 bases and 4 bases, with 13 bases remaining between them. CDR3 length equals 15 residues. Written as DNA, the CDR3 is TGTGCCAGCAGTTTTATGGTGGAGAGATACAATGAGCAGTTCTTC. Protein sequence: CASSFMVERYNEQFF.

This chain connects TRBV20-1 to TRBJ1-1, with TRBD1 as a possible D gene (5 bases). The V end lost 0 bases, the J end lost 5 bases, and 16 bases lay between the germline ends. Germline CDR1 and CDR2: DFQATT and SNEGSKA (reference sequence). There are 15 residues in the CDR3. CDR3 sequence (DNA): TGCAGTGCTAGAGATCGTGGAGGGGCAGGGACTGAAGCTTTCTTT. Amino acid sequence: CSARDRGGAGTEAFF.

The V gene is TRBV3-1, the J gene TRBJ1-1, with D perhaps matching TRBD1 (5 bases). The CDR3 totals 12 residues. Trimming took 3 bases from V and 5 from J, leaving 7 bases between them. The germline V gene has CDR1 LGHDT and CDR2 YNNKEL (reference sequence). For the CDR3, the DNA is TGTGCCAGCAGCCACAGGGAGACTGAAGCTTTCTTT. Protein sequence: CASSHRETEAFF.

This clonotype showed up just a few times. The J gene is TRBJ1-1, the V gene TRBV24-1; D is unresolved. CDR3 length: 13 residues. Trimming removed 0 bases from V and 5 bases from J, with 6 bases in between. Germline-derived CDR1 and CDR2 are KGHDR and SFDVKD. The CDR3 region has the DNA TGTGCCACCAGTGATTTGTCGGGAACTGAAGCTTTCTTT. As protein: CATSDLSGTEAFF.

The chain uses TRBV7-7 and TRBJ2-2, with a weak D call TRBD1 (6 bases). The length of the CDR3 is 15 residues. The ends were cut back, 5 bases at V and 0 bases at J, with 10 bases in the middle. CDR1 and CDR2 from the germline V gene are SSHAT and FNYEAQ (reference sequence). The CDR3 DNA reads as TGTGCCAGCAGCCGGACAGTGGCGAACACCGGGGAGCTGTTTTTT. This codes for CASSRTVANTGELFF.

This chain links TRBV30 with TRBJ2-2, with D uncertain. Germline V gene data show CDR1 as GTSNPN and CDR2 as SVGIG (reference sequence). This CDR3 comprises 12 residues. Trimming removed 4 bases at V and 5 bases at J, with 8 bases between. CDR3 protein: CAWIRNTGELFF. The CDR3 coding sequence is TGTGCCTGGATCCGGAATACCGGGGAGCTGTTTTTT.

This clonotype was seen only a few times. The chain joins TRBV5-5 to TRBJ2-7; 7 bases match TRBD2. The CDR3 is 14 residues long. After removal of 3 bases from V and 0 bases from J, the junction contained 3 bases not matched to a gene. Germline CDR1 reads SGHKS; CDR2 reads YYEKEE (reference sequence). The CDR3, as DNA: TGTGCCAGCAGCTATCTAGCGGTCTCCTACGAGCAGTACTTC. Protein sequence: CASSYLAVSYEQYF.

The CDR3 sequence: CASSLHSYEQYF. The CDR3, as DNA: TGCGCCAGCAGCTTGCACAGCTACGAGCAGTACTTC. The rearrangement joins TRBV5-1 to TRBJ2-7; D is unclear. The germline V gene encodes CDR1 SGHRS and CDR2 YFSETQ. This CDR3 comprises 12 residues. V lost 1 base to trimming and J lost 3 bases, with 5 bases between them.

The genes are TRBV20-1 and TRBJ2-1, with TRBD2 matching 12 bases. V shed 3 bases and J 6 bases; nucleotides not matched to a gene: 3. Germline V gene sequence: CDR1 DFQATT, CDR2 SNEGSKA (reference sequence). There are 14 residues in the CDR3. The DNA of the CDR3 is TGCAGTGCTAGTCTAGCGGGAGGGCCCAATGAGCAGTTCTTC. Amino acid sequence: CSASLAGGPNEQFF.